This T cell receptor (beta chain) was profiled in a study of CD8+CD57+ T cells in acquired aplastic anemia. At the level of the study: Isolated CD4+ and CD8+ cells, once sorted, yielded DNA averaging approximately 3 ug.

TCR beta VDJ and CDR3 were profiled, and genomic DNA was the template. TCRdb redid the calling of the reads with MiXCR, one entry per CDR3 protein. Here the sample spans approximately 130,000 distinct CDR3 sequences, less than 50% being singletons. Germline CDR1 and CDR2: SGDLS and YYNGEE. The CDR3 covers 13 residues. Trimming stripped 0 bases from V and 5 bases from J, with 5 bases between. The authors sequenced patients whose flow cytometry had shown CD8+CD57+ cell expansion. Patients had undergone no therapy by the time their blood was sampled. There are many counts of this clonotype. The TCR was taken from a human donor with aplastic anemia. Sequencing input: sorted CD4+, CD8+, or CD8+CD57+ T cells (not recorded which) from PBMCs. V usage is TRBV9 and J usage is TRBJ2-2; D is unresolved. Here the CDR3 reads CASSVEGTGELFF. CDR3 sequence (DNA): TGTGCCAGCAGCGTAGAAGGGACCGGGGAGCTGTTTTTT.